Below are 14 T cell receptor beta chains sequenced from a single sample in a study of blood T cell repertoires in COVID-19 (dated by TCRdb to 2020 to 2021). Library construction relied on the immunoSEQ multiplex PCR assay. This is the immuneACCESS table as TCRdb keeps it, with only in-frame sequences that have V and J called. A part of the clones is gone; compared with another copy, unresolved V genes explain less than half, and the rest is unexplained. This sample holds fewer than 200,000 clones; 81% were observed only once. The ten largest make up less than 15% of the sample. The sample was peripheral blood. The receptor source for this set is a woman older than 75 with COVID-19, enrolled during active disease.

CDR3 sequence reads: CASSLVSGGATNEKLFF. CDR3 DNA: TGTGCCAGCAGCTTGGTGTCGGGGGGCGCAACTAATGAAAAACTGTTTTTT. The chain employs TRBV5-4 and TRBJ1-4; D possibly corresponds to TRBD1 (6 bases). V shed 0 bases and J shed 0 bases, with 12 bases lying between them. Per the germline V gene, CDR1 is SGHNT and CDR2 is YYREEE (reference sequence). The CDR3 is 17 amino acids.

The chain joins TRBV7-9 to TRBJ2-2; 15 positions agree with TRBD2. From germline, CDR1 is SEHNR and CDR2 FQNEAQ (reference sequence). The V segment lost 5 bases and the J segment 6 bases; nucleotides outside the gene matches: 4. The CDR3 contains 16 residues. DNA for the CDR3: TGTGCCAGCAGCCTGGGACTAGCGGGAGGCTCCGGGGAGCTGTTTTTT. Translation: CASSLGLAGGSGELFF.

This rearrangement joins TRBV29-1 to TRBJ2-3, with TRBD1 identical over 12 bases. V lost 4 bases, J lost 3 bases, and 17 bases stayed unmatched. CDR1 is SQVTM, CDR2 ANQGSEA, per germline. CDR3 length: 19 amino acids. Written as DNA, the CDR3 is TGCAGCGTTGGACCCCGTCCCGGGACAGGGGGCCGGGTGACAGATACGCAGTATTTT. This codes for CSVGPRPGTGGRVTDTQYF.

This clone was seen a single time. The rearrangement links TRBV6-5 to TRBJ1-2, with 8 bases aligning to TRBD1. The CDR3 sequence is 14 residues long. CDR1 is MNHEY and CDR2 is SVGAGI in the germline V gene. Trimming removed 6 bases from V and 5 bases from J; junction bases left unmatched: 8. The CDR3 loop reads CASRPTGEGYGYTF. Here the CDR3 DNA reads TGTGCCAGCAGACCGACAGGGGAGGGTTATGGCTACACCTTC.

Here the CDR3 reads CASSLAATGAGEQYF. For the CDR3, the DNA is TGTGCCAGCAGCTTAGCGGCCACAGGGGCGGGCGAGCAGTACTTC. This rearrangement joins TRBV7-2 to TRBJ2-7; TRBD1 matches at 7 bases. Germline V gives CDR1 SGHTA, CDR2 FQGNSA. The CDR3 has 15 residues. The V and J ends lost 0 bases and 6 bases, in that order; junction bases with no gene match: 8.

The chain carries TRBV4-2 and TRBJ2-1; D gene unclear. Trimming took 1 base from V and 6 from J, leaving 10 bases between them. The germline V gene has CDR1 LGHNA and CDR2 YNFKEQ. The CDR3 covers 14 residues. In nucleotides, the CDR3 is TGTGCCAGCAGCCAAGCCCCCAGTTTCAATGAGCAGTTCTTC. As protein: CASSQAPSFNEQFF.

CDR3 DNA sequence: TGTGCCAGCGGAACCGGGACAGGGTATGGTGGCTACACCTTC. Translating it yields CASGTGTGYGGYTF. This chain connects TRBV6-5 to TRBJ1-2; 9 bases agree with TRBD1. J lost 7 bases, V lost 8 bases, and 11 bases had no gene match. CDR1 MNHEY and CDR2 SVGAGI come from the germline V gene. There are 14 residues in the CDR3.

V and J are TRBV3-1 (or the pseudogene TRBV3-2) and TRBJ2-1, with 14 bases matching TRBD2. Germline V gives CDR1 LGHDT, CDR2 YNNKEL (reference sequence). The CDR3 extends over 16 amino acids. J gave up 9 bases and V 1 base, and 5 bases lay outside the gene matches. This CDR3 reads CASSQGPGLAGVEQFF. The CDR3 bases are TGTGCCAGCAGCCAAGGGCCGGGACTAGCGGGAGTTGAGCAGTTCTTC.

This clone was observed a handful of times. The V call is TRBV7-8, the J call TRBJ2-3; 8 nucleotides align to TRBD2. This CDR3 is built from 16 residues. CDR1 and CDR2 from the germline V gene are SGHVS and FQNEAQ. Trimming took 5 bases from V and 0 from J; bases not matched to a gene: 7. CDR3 DNA: TGTGCCAGCAGCCTCGTAGCGGGATCTAGCACAGATACGCAGTATTTT. It codes for CASSLVAGSSTDTQYF.

The gene calls are TRBV6-4 and TRBJ1-4; 10 bases map to TRBD1. The CDR3 loop spans 16 amino acids. CDR1 is MRHNA and CDR2 is SNTAGT in the germline V gene. The V segment lost 6 bases and the J segment 7 bases; nucleotides outside the gene matches: 11. The CDR3 DNA reads TGTGCCAGCAGGAAACACGACAGGGGGCGCGGTGAAAAACTGTTTTTT. This translates into CASRKHDRGRGEKLFF.

V usage is TRBV2 and J usage is TRBJ1-2, with 8 positions matching TRBD1. This CDR3 comprises 15 residues. CDR1 is SNHLY, CDR2 FYNNEI, per germline. The trim removed 11 bases at V and 1 base at J, leaving 12 bases unmatched. For the CDR3, the DNA is TGTGCCGGACAAGGGACAGGTTCCGATAACTATGGCTACACCTTC. The encoded protein is CAGQGTGSDNYGYTF.

The chain couples TRBV4-1 to TRBJ2-2; D perhaps matches TRBD2 (6 bases). CDR1 is MGHRA, CDR2 YSYEKL, per germline. The length of the CDR3 is 13 residues. Trimming stripped 4 bases from V and 8 bases from J, with 11 bases between. The CDR3 nucleotides read TGCGCCAGCAGCCCGCAACGGGGGGGGGAGCTGTTTTTT. It encodes CASSPQRGGELFF.

This chain links TRBV4-1 with TRBJ1-1, with a tentative D call TRBD1 (5 bases). The V and J ends lost 0 bases and 5 bases respectively, with 16 bases between them. The CDR3 is 16 residues long. The germline CDR1 and CDR2 sequences are MGHRA and YSYEKL. As DNA, the CDR3 is TGCGCCAGCAGCCAAGATGATCGGCAGGAGGGGACTGAAGCTTTCTTT. Protein sequence: CASSQDDRQEGTEAFF.

The chain has TRBV5-4 and TRBJ1-6; 9 nucleotides align to TRBD1. From germline, CDR1 is SGHNT and CDR2 YYREEE (reference sequence). CDR3 length: 14 residues. The V and J ends lost 0 bases and 14 bases, in that order; junction bases with no gene match: 6. The CDR3: CASSLVGTGRTLHF. CDR3 nucleotide sequence: TGTGCCAGCAGCTTGGTGGGGACAGGGCGGACCCTCCACTTT.